This T cell receptor (beta chain) derives from a study of cytomegalovirus exposure and HLA in healthy donors. Study-level points and caveats: According to the study, 150 to 200 TCR beta chains were cytomegalovirus-associated.

The PCR made use of 60 Vbeta and 13 Jbeta primers. Assay: immunoSEQ multiplex PCR; the TCRdb copy retains only in-frame clones and omits some. This sample carries 180,000 or so clones, about 85% of them seen once, and the ten largest clones take just over 4.5%. This clone has a single count. Its antigen is unidentified. V was shortened by 4 bases and J by 5 bases, with 11 bases between the two germline ends. The CDR3 runs to 13 residues. From germline, CDR1 is MGHRA and CDR2 YSYEKL. The V gene is TRBV4-1, the J gene TRBJ1-2, with D unresolved. This clonotype was sampled from a woman in her fifties or sixties in good health and CMV-seropositive. Sequenced sample: PBMCs. The CDR3 nucleotides read TGCGCCAGCAGCCCCGACACGTATTATGGCTACACCTTC. Protein: CASSPDTYYGYTF.